This TCR beta chain was captured by sequencing in a study of Graves' ophthalmopathy and Graves' hyperthyroidism. CDR3 size: 12 residues. Trimming left V 4 bases short and J 8 bases short, with 11 bases between. CDR1 SEHNR and CDR2 FQNEAQ come from the germline V gene (reference sequence). Whole-study results and caveats: In blood, most expanded thyroid clonotypes above 0.001 frequency were also detected.

In this sample, this clonotype turned up many times. Its specificity is unknown. Amplification targeted the TCR beta CDR3 regions, with RNA transcripts as the source material. Second-round multiplex PCR followed a first-round RT-PCR using HTBI primers. TCRdb ran MiXCR on the multiplex PCR reads and lists one entry per CDR3 protein. The table lists some 520,000 distinct CDR3 sequences, approximately 15% of them singletons. Uncontrolled infections, pregnancy, lactation or other autoimmune diseases led to patient exclusion. Sequenced: blood. The TCR sequence derives from a woman aged 25 to 39 with Graves' ophthalmopathy. The genes are TRBV7-9 and TRBJ1-2, with TRBD1 as a possible D gene (5 bases). In DNA, the CDR3 is TGTGCCAGCAGCTCCGGACATGCGGGCTACACCTTC. It yields the protein CASSSGHAGYTF. The variable domain in full, completed from reference TRBV7-9 and TRBJ1-2, reads DTGVSQNPRHKITKRGQNVTFRCDPISEHNRLYWYRQTLGQGPEFLTYFQNEAQLEKSRLLSDRFSAERPKGSFSTLEIQRTEQGDSAMYLCASSSGHAGYTFGSGTRLTVV.